One sample yielded the 15 T cell receptor beta chains listed below, sequenced in a study of spatial heterogeneity in lung cancer. TCRdb re-analysed the 5' RACE reads in MiXCR, keeping a single row per CDR3 protein. This sample has fewer than 20,000 distinct CDR3 sequences, with less than 9.5% found just once. Time point meaning: blood at routine non-recurrence follow-up after resection. Here the sequenced sample was PBMCs, taken at follow-up. Receptor source: a male donor with early-stage non-small cell lung cancer.

This clonotype was seen many times. For the CDR3, the DNA is TGCAGTGCTAGAGACCCACAGGGGGCCCGCACAGATACGCAGTATTTT. Protein sequence: CSARDPQGARTDTQYF. V usage is TRBV20-1 and J usage is TRBJ2-3; TRBD1 matches 9 bases. Looked up from germline, CDR1 is DFQATT and CDR2 is SNEGSKA (reference sequence). The CDR3 is made up of 16 amino acids. The J segment lost 1 base and the V segment lost 0 bases, leaving 5 bases of the junction unmatched.

In its sample, this clonotype was seen many times. This chain connects TRBV7-2 to TRBJ1-1, with 7 bases lining up with TRBD1. This CDR3 contains 14 residues. In germline, CDR1 is SGHTA, CDR2 FQGNSA. After removal of 5 bases from V and 2 bases from J, the junction contained 5 bases not matched to a gene. CDR3 in amino acids: CASSPGTANTEAFF. Here the CDR3 DNA reads TGTGCCAGCAGCCCCGGGACAGCTAACACTGAAGCTTTCTTT.

This clonotype has ten or more counts. The V gene is TRBV7-8, the J gene TRBJ1-1; no clear D. Germline lookup yields CDR1 SGHVS and CDR2 FQNEAQ. The CDR3 spans 15 residues. Trimming pared 0 bases from V and 0 bases from J, leaving 8 bases between. DNA for the CDR3: TGTGCCAGCAGCTTAGCAGGAGATATGAACACTGAAGCTTTCTTT. This translates into CASSLAGDMNTEAFF.

This clonotype was detected ten times or more. V and J are TRBV5-1 and TRBJ1-1; 7 nucleotides agree with TRBD1. V was pared by 3 bases and J by 2 bases, with 4 bases of the junction left unmatched. CDR3 length: 14 residues. Germline assignment: CDR1 SGHRS and CDR2 YFSETQ. CDR3 sequence reads: CASSSGQDNTEAFF. CDR3 bases: TGCGCCAGCAGCTCTGGACAGGATAACACTGAAGCTTTCTTT.

CDR3 in DNA: TGCGCCAGCAGCCTCAGGACTCCCCAAGAGACCCAGTACTTC. This gives the protein CASSLRTPQETQYF. This chain links TRBV4-1 with TRBJ2-5; D perhaps matches TRBD2 (5 bases). Germline CDR1 reads MGHRA; CDR2 reads YSYEKL. The CDR3 loop spans 14 amino acids. Trimming removed 4 bases at V and 1 base at J, with 10 bases between.

This clonotype has ten or more counts. The J gene is TRBJ2-7, the V gene TRBV7-9, with TRBD1 identical over 10 bases. With V trimmed by 5 bases and J by 1 base, 5 bases remained unmatched. The CDR3 loop spans 15 amino acids. In germline, CDR1 is SEHNR, CDR2 FQNEAQ (reference sequence). The CDR3 DNA sequence: TGTGCCAGCAGCGGACCGGGACAGGGGTCCTACGAGCAGTACTTC. As protein: CASSGPGQGSYEQYF.

This clonotype was seen many times. V usage is TRBV21-1 and J usage is TRBJ1-1. TRBV21-1 is deemed a pseudogene. This CDR3 contains 11 residues. The CDR3 DNA is TGTGCCAGCAGCTGGGCAACTGAAGCTTTCTTT. It specifies CASSWATEAFF.

This clonotype was detected many times. This chain links TRBV11-2 with TRBJ2-1; unclear D gene. The V and J ends lost 6 bases and 7 bases respectively, with 13 bases between them. Germline CDR1 SGHAT, CDR2 FQNNGV. CDR3 size: 13 residues. The CDR3 DNA is TGTGCCAGCAGTTCAGGAAACTCAAATGAGCAGTTCTTC. Protein sequence: CASSSGNSNEQFF.

The V call is TRBV7-2, the J call TRBJ2-1; 9 bases align to TRBD2. The length of the CDR3 is 17 residues. Germline V gene sequence: CDR1 SGHTA, CDR2 FQGNSA. With V trimmed by 1 base and J by 7 bases, 11 bases remained unmatched. CDR3 region: CASSLGGSGSLQNEQFF. The CDR3 coding sequence is TGTGCCAGCAGCTTAGGGGGTAGCGGGAGTCTCCAGAATGAGCAGTTCTTC.

This clonotype was seen at least ten times. This sequence joins TRBV6-2 or TRBV6-3 and TRBJ2-2; D possibly corresponds to TRBD2 (5 bases). The CDR3 sequence is 13 residues long. Germline lookup yields CDR1 MNHEY and CDR2 SVGEGT. The V and J ends lost 6 bases and 6 bases respectively, with 11 bases between them. The chain's CDR3 is CASRYTSSGELFF. DNA of the CDR3: TGTGCCAGCAGGTACACTAGTTCCGGGGAGCTGTTTTTT.

This clonotype was counted many times. The rearrangement links TRBV6-2 or TRBV6-3 to TRBJ2-5; no firm D call. This CDR3 has 15 residues. Trimming removed 2 bases from V and 4 bases from J, with 14 bases in between. The germline gives CDR1 MNHEY, CDR2 SVGEGT. The CDR3: CASSYVGIRLETQYF. The CDR3 DNA sequence: TGTGCCAGCAGTTACGTGGGCATAAGGCTAGAGACCCAGTACTTC.

This clonotype was picked up many times. The chain recombines TRBV6-2 or TRBV6-3 with TRBJ2-1, with 13 bases lining up with TRBD2. Trimming at V came to 4 bases and at J to 0 bases, leaving 9 bases not matched to a gene. CDR3 size: 19 residues. Germline V CDR1 and CDR2: MNHEY, SVGEGT. CDR3 loop: CASSLGLAGSGSSYNEQFF. CDR3 DNA sequence: TGTGCCAGCAGTTTGGGACTAGCGGGATCTGGAAGCTCCTACAATGAGCAGTTCTTC.

The table lists this clonotype with many counts. The rearrangement uses TRBV6-6 and TRBJ2-7, with D maybe TRBD2 (5 bases). Looked up from germline, CDR1 is MNHNY and CDR2 is SVGAGI (reference sequence). CDR3 length: 14 residues. Trimming took 2 bases from V and 3 from J, leaving 11 bases between them. The CDR3 DNA reads as TGTGCCAGCAGTTACGACGGGGAAGTCTACGAGCAGTACTTC. Protein: CASSYDGEVYEQYF.

This sequence joins TRBV12-3 or TRBV12-4 and TRBJ1-1; D is possibly TRBD1 (5 bases). The V end was cut by 5 bases, the J end by 2 bases, with 9 bases between. The CDR3 extends over 13 amino acids. CDR3 in DNA: TGTGCCAGCAGTATGACAGAAAACACTGAAGCTTTCTTT. Translating gives CASSMTENTEAFF.

This clonotype was counted many times. The chain links TRBV6-5 to TRBJ1-1; D may be TRBD1 (5 bases). In germline, CDR1 is MNHEY, CDR2 SVGAGI. The length of the CDR3 is 13 residues. The V gene lost 5 bases and the J gene lost 4 bases, with 11 bases spanning the gap. In DNA, the CDR3 is TGTGCCAGCAGTAGGGGACGGCTCACTGAAGCTTTCTTT. This sequence encodes CASSRGRLTEAFF.